The clone carrying this T cell receptor beta chain was picked up many times. This sample is part of a study of prognosis after radiotherapy for stage I lung cancer. This CDR3 has 12 amino acids. In germline, CDR1 is DFQATT, CDR2 SNEGSKA (reference sequence). V was trimmed by 1 base and J by 10 bases, leaving 13 bases between them. Genomic DNA provided the template from which TCR beta CDR3 was amplified by two-round multiplex PCR. The use of primers specific to each TRBV and TRBJ gene characterized first-round PCR. A single record per CDR3 protein comes from TCRdb applying MiXCR to the multiplex PCR reads. The table records 20,000 to 30,000 distinct CDR3 sequences, around 38% of them present only once.

The sequence derives from a donor over 45 with non-small cell lung cancer. The specimen was PBMCs, collected before or after stereotactic body radiation therapy (not recorded which). This chain joins TRBV20-1 and TRBJ1-1, with D unclear. CDR3 loop: CSARVGAFAAFF. Here the CDR3 DNA reads TGCAGTGCTAGAGTGGGTGCGTTTGCAGCTTTCTTT.